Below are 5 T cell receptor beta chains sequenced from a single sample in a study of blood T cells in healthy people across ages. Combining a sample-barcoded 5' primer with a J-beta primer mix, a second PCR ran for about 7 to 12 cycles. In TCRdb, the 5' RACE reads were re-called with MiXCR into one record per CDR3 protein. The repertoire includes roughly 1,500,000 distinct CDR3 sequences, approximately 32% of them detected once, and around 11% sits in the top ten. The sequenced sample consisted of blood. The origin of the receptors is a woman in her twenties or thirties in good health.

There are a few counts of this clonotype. This chain's CDR3 is CASSQGASGRLNEQFF. DNA of the CDR3: TGCGCCAGCAGCCAAGGGGCTAGCGGGAGATTAAATGAGCAGTTCTTC. This chain joins TRBV4-1 and TRBJ2-1; 10 nucleotides match TRBD2. The CDR3 is made up of 16 amino acids. Per the germline V gene, CDR1 is MGHRA and CDR2 is YSYEKL. The V segment lost 1 base and the J segment 7 bases; nucleotides outside the gene matches: 7.

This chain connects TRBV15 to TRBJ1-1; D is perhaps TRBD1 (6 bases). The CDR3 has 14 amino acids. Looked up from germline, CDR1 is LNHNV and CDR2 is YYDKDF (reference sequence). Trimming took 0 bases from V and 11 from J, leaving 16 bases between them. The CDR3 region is CATSRDLSGVAAFF. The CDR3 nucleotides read TGTGCCACCAGCAGAGATTTATCAGGGGTAGCGGCTTTCTTT. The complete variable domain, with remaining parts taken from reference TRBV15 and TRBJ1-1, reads DAMVIQNPRYQVTQFGKPVTLSCSQTLNHNVMYWYQQKSSQAPKLLFHYYDKDFNNEADTPDNFQSRRPNTSFCFLDIRSPGLGDTAMYLCATSRDLSGVAAFFGQGTRLTVV.

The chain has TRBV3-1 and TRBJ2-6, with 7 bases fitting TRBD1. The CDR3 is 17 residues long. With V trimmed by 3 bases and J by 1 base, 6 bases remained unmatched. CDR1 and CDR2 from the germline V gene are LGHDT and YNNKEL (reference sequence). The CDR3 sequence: CASSHTGQASGANVLTF. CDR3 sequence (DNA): TGTGCCAGCAGCCATACAGGACAGGCGTCTGGGGCCAACGTCCTGACTTTC.

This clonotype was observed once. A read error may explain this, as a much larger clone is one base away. The CDR3 protein is CASIKRKGSGGNVLTF. The CDR3 DNA is TGTGCCAGCATCAAAAGGAAAGGTTCTGGGGGCAACGTCCTGACTTTC. This chain joins TRBV7-2 and TRBJ2-6, with D perhaps assigned TRBD1 or TRBD2 (5 bases each). Germline-derived CDR1 and CDR2 are SGHTA and FQGNSA. The CDR3 spans 16 residues.

This chain's CDR3 is CSGVTGSTDTQYF. For the CDR3, the DNA is TGCAGCGGGGTGACAGGGTCCACAGATACGCAGTATTTT. This rearrangement joins TRBV29-1 to TRBJ2-3, with TRBD1 identical over 7 bases. This CDR3 has 13 residues. CDR1 SQVTM and CDR2 ANQGSEA come from the germline V gene. Trimming removed 7 bases from V and 2 bases from J; junction bases left unmatched: 6.